This record covers a single T cell receptor beta chain. V dropped 10 bases and J dropped 0 bases, with 19 bases sitting between them. From germline, CDR1 is ENHRY and CDR2 SYGVKD. This CDR3 is 16 amino acids long. What the recovered Cohort 3 donors had was two negative PCRs, clearance, or symptom resolution. Produced via immunoSEQ multiplex PCR; TCRdb's table is partial and in-frame only. Here the sample spans roughly 290,000 clones, 75% to 90% being singletons. The sample comes from a study of blood T cell repertoires in COVID-19. This receptor was taken from a man aged 30 to 39 who had recovered from COVID-19. Source material: PBMCs or T cells enriched from blood (not recorded which). The V call is TRBV10-3, the J call TRBJ1-3; D may be TRBD1 (5 bases). CDR3 bases: TGTGCCACCCTTGGTCCCACAGGATTCTCTGGAAACACCATATATTTT. Translating it yields CATLGPTGFSGNTIYF.